This is a list of T cell receptor beta chains from one sample in a study of control samples from healthy donors and cancer patients. Sequenced by immunoSEQ multiplex PCR; TCRdb stores in-frame clones only, minus some. The sample has under 450,000 clones, about nine tenths seen once; the top ten hold 5% to 8%. The sample was PBMCs. The receptors originated from a man aged 35-49 years with head and neck cancer. Each CDR3 is given with its conserved first and last residue. The D gene is left open where the match is weak. The size entry is marked missing in some rows and otherwise reads once, few, many or a size class.

V	size	D	J	DNA	CDR3
TRBV19	.	.	TRBJ2-2	TGTGCCAGTAGTATAGTTGCGAGTGGCGCCGGGGAGCTGTTTTTT	CASSIVASGAGELFF
TRBV27	once	TRBD1	TRBJ1-5	TGTGCCAGCAGTTCTACCGCTACAGGGGCCAATCAGCCCCAGCATTTT	CASSSTATGANQPQHF
TRBV19	once	.	TRBJ2-2	TGTGCCAGTAGCATCCGGTCTTGGGACCCACGGACCGGGGAGCTGTTTTTT	CASSIRSWDPRTGELFF
TRBV21-1	.	.	TRBJ1-3	TGTGCCAGCAGCAAAGGACGGCGGACTGGAAACACCATATATTTT	CASSKGRRTGNTIYF
TRBV9	.	.	TRBJ1-2	TGTGCCAGCAGCGTCGGATATGGCTACACCTTC	CASSVGYGYTF
TRBV27	once	.	TRBJ1-4	TGTGCCAGCAGCGTACAGGGCTTTAATGAAAAACTGTTTTTT	CASSVQGFNEKLFF
TRBV30	.	TRBD1	TRBJ1-2	TGTGCCTGGAGTACCTCCAGGGGGCAGCACTATGGCTACACCTTC	CAWSTSRGQHYGYTF
TRBV6-1	.	.	TRBJ2-6	TGTGCCAGCAGTGAAGAGGGCACGGCCCCCGGCTCTGGGGCCAACGTCCTGACTTTC	CASSEEGTAPGSGANVLTF
TRBV7-8	.	.	TRBJ2-7	TGTGCCAGCAGCTCCCCTTTCGGGTCCTCCAACTACGAGCAGTACTTC	CASSSPFGSSNYEQYF
TRBV11-2	.	.	TRBJ1-1	TGTGCCAGCAGCTCCGGGACTGGCACTGAAGCTTTCTTT	CASSSGTGTEAFF
TRBV3-1/TRBV3-2	.	.	TRBJ2-3	TGTGCCAGCAGCCAAGATCGGCGAGCGTTGGATACGCAGTATTTT	CASSQDRRALDTQYF
TRBV9	.	TRBD2	TRBJ2-5	TGTGCCAGCAGCCCCCGGACTAGCGGGGGGCCAGAAGAGACCCAGTACTTC	CASSPRTSGGPEETQYF
TRBV12-3/TRBV12-4	.	.	TRBJ2-1	TGTGCCAGCAGCCTGGGGACGGGTGAGCAGTTCTTC	CASSLGTGEQFF
TRBV6-6	.	.	TRBJ1-2	TGTGCCAGCAGTTATCAACAAGAAAGCAACTATGGCTACACCTTC	CASSYQQESNYGYTF
TRBV14	.	.	TRBJ2-2	TGTGCCAGCAGCCAAGATACGGCTGCCGGGGAGCTGTTTTTT	CASSQDTAAGELFF
TRBV13	.	.	TRBJ2-1	TGTGCCAGCAGCCGACCAGCAGGGGGACTCTACAATGAGCAGTTCTTC	CASSRPAGGLYNEQFF
TRBV19	once	TRBD1	TRBJ2-2	TGTGCCAGTAGTATAAGACAGGGCCCGAACACCGGGGAGCTGTTTTTT	CASSIRQGPNTGELFF
TRBV9	.	.	TRBJ1-5	TGTGCCAGCAGCGCCGGACAGCTCAATCAGCCCCAGCATTTT	CASSAGQLNQPQHF
TRBV4-2	.	.	TRBJ1-1	TGTGCCAGCAGCCAAGGGGTAACAGGCGGCACTGAAGCTTTCTTT	CASSQGVTGGTEAFF
TRBV6-5	.	.	TRBJ2-1	TGTGCCAGCAGTTACTCAAGTCAGAGAGCCTACAATGAGCAGTTCTTC	CASSYSSQRAYNEQFF
TRBV6-5	.	TRBD1	TRBJ1-2	TGTGCCAGCAGGTCCACGGGACAGGGGGCTCTGGGCTACACCTTC	CASRSTGQGALGYTF
TRBV27	.	.	TRBJ1-3	TGTGCCAGCAGCCCTCTGGGCTCTGGAAACACCATATATTTT	CASSPLGSGNTIYF
TRBV30	.	.	TRBJ2-2	TGTGCCTGGAGTGTACTCGGGGCCCCGGGATCGGACGGGGAGCTGTTTTTT	CAWSVLGAPGSDGELFF
TRBV29-1	once	TRBD2	TRBJ2-1	TGCAGCGTTGAATCCCGGGGGGATCAAGATGAGCAGTTCTTC	CSVESRGDQDEQFF
TRBV11-2	.	.	TRBJ2-5	TGTGCCAGCAGCTCCTGGCAGGGATCAGGGGAGACCCAGTACTTC	CASSSWQGSGETQYF
TRBV5-1	once	.	TRBJ2-7	TGCGCCAGCAGTCATCAGGAGAAGCCCTACGAGCAGTACTTC	CASSHQEKPYEQYF
TRBV25-1	.	TRBD1	TRBJ1-5	TGTGCCAGCAGTGGAGGGGGCCATCAGCCCCAGCATTTT	CASSGGGHQPQHF
TRBV10-2	.	.	TRBJ1-2	TGCGCCAGCAGTGGAGGCTTAGCTAACTATGGCTACACCTTC	CASSGGLANYGYTF
TRBV9	.	TRBD1	TRBJ2-7	TGTGCCAGCAGCCCTGGGACAGCTTGGTACGAGCAGTACTTC	CASSPGTAWYEQYF
TRBV13	.	.	TRBJ2-7	TGTGCCAGCAGCTCCCGTATAGGGGACCGGGGACACGTATACGAGCAGTACTTC	CASSSRIGDRGHVYEQYF
TRBV6-5	.	TRBD1	TRBJ2-5	TGTGCCAGCAGTTACGGGGGGACAGGGCAAGAGACCCAGTACTTC	CASSYGGTGQETQYF
TRBV6-1	.	.	TRBJ1-2	TGTGCCAGCAGTGAATGGGTTTCTCCTAAGGACTATGGCTACACCTTC	CASSEWVSPKDYGYTF
TRBV24-1	.	TRBD2	TRBJ2-3	TGTGCCACCAGTGAAGTCCAGGCGGGGGGTTACACAGATACGCAGTATTTT	CATSEVQAGGYTDTQYF
TRBV28	once	.	TRBJ2-3	TGTGCCAGCAGTTTAGACCAGGGAGATACGCAGTATTTT	CASSLDQGDTQYF
TRBV7-9	.	.	TRBJ1-3	TGTGCCAGCAGCTTAGTGGCAGGGTTAGGTTTGGACACCATATATTTT	CASSLVAGLGLDTIYF
TRBV20-1	.	.	TRBJ1-4	TGCAGTGCTAGTTGGAGGGCGACAACTAATGAAAAACTGTTTTTT	CSASWRATTNEKLFF
TRBV7-2	once	TRBD2	TRBJ2-1	TGTGCCAGCAGCCCGTTTGGGGAGGGCCTCGACAATGAGCAGTTCTTC	CASSPFGEGLDNEQFF
TRBV29-1	.	.	TRBJ1-1	TGCAGCGGGAGAGGGTTCCAGGGCACTGAAGCTTTCTTT	CSGRGFQGTEAFF
TRBV11-2	.	.	TRBJ2-7	TGTGCCAGCAGCTTAGATAGCCAGGGGAGTCGCGAGCAGTACTTC	CASSLDSQGSREQYF
TRBV7-9	.	TRBD1	TRBJ2-7	TGTGCCAGCAGGGCCGGGACAGGGGCAGCCTACGAGCAGTACTTC	CASRAGTGAAYEQYF
TRBV5-5	.	.	TRBJ2-5	TGTGCCAGCAGCCCCAGGACGGGCGGTGGGGAGACCCAGTACTTC	CASSPRTGGGETQYF
TRBV3-1/TRBV3-2	.	.	TRBJ2-5	TGTGCCAGCAGCCAAGATCCCGGTTTTAAAGAGACCCAGTACTTC	CASSQDPGFKETQYF
TRBV7-9	.	TRBD1	TRBJ2-6	TGTGCCAGCAGCCCCGGGGCAGGGGGAAATGAGGCCAACGTCCTGACTTTC	CASSPGAGGNEANVLTF
TRBV4-1	.	TRBD1	TRBJ2-1	TGCGCCAGCAGCCAGACAGGGGGACTTTACAATGAGCAGTTCTTC	CASSQTGGLYNEQFF
TRBV6-5	.	TRBD2	TRBJ2-7	TGTGCCAGCAGACTAGCGGGAATCTCCAACGAGCAGTACTTC	CASRLAGISNEQYF